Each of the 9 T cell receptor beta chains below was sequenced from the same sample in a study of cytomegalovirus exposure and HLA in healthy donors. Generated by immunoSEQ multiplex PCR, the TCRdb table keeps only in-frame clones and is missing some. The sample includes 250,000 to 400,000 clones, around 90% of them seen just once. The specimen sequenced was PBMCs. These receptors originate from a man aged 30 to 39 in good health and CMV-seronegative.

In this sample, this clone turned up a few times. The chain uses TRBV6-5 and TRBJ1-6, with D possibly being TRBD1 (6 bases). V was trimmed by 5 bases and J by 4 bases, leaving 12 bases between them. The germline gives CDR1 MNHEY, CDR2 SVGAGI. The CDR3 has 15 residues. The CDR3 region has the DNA TGTGCCAGCAGTCCCCAGGGACATTATAATTCACCCCTCCACTTT. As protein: CASSPQGHYNSPLHF.

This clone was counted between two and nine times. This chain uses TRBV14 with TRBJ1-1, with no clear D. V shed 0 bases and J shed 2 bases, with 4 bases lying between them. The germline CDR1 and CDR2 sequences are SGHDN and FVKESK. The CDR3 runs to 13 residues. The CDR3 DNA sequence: TGTGCCAGCAGCCAAGATTTAAACACTGAAGCTTTCTTT. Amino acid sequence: CASSQDLNTEAFF.

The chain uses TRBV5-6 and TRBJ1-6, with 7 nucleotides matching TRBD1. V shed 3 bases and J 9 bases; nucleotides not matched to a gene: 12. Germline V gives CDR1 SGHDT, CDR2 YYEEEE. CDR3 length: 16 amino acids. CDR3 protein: CASSSLTSGGISPLHF. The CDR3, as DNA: TGTGCCAGCAGCTCTTTAACTTCAGGGGGTATTTCACCCCTCCACTTT.

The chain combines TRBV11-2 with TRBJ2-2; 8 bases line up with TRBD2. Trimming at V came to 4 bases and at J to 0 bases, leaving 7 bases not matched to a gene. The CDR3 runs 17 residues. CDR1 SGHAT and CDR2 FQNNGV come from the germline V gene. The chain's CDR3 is CASSSIEGLANTGELFF. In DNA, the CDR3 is TGTGCCAGCAGCTCAATCGAGGGACTAGCGAACACCGGGGAGCTGTTTTTT.

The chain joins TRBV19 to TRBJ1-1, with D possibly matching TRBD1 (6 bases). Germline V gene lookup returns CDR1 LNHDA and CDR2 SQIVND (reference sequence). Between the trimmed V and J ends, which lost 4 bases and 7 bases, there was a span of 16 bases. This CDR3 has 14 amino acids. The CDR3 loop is CASSRLGARDEAFF. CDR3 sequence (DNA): TGTGCCAGTAGTAGGCTGGGGGCAAGGGATGAAGCTTTCTTT.

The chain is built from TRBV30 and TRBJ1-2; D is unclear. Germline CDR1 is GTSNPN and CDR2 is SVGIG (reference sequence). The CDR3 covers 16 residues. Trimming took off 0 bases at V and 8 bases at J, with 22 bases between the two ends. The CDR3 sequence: CAWSVGSGLGLEGYTF. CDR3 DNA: TGTGCCTGGAGTGTAGGGAGCGGCCTCGGGCTGGAAGGCTACACCTTC.

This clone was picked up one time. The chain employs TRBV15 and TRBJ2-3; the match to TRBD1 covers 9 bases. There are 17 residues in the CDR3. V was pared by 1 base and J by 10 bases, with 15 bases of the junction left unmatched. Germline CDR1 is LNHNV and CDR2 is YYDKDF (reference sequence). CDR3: CATSRVGIGQGRLAQYF. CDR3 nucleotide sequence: TGTGCCACCAGCAGAGTGGGGATTGGACAGGGGAGGTTGGCGCAGTATTTT.

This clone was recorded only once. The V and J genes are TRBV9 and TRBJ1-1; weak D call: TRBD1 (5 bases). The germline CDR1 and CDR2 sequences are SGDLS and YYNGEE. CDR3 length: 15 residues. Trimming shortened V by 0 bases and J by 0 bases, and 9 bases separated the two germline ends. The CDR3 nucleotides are TGTGCCAGCAGCGTAGTTACAGGCCTGAACACTGAAGCTTTCTTT. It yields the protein CASSVVTGLNTEAFF.

The CDR3: CATSFGDQPQHF. CDR3 coding DNA: TGTGCCACCTCCTTCGGGGATCAGCCCCAGCATTTT. This chain uses TRBV6-1 with TRBJ1-5, with D uncertain. Germline values: CDR1 MNHNS, CDR2 SASEGT. The CDR3 length is 12 residues. With 10 bases removed from V and 5 bases from J, the gap between germline ends came to 12 bases.